This T cell receptor (beta chain) stems from a study of cytomegalovirus exposure and HLA in healthy donors. Study information: Across a few hundred genotyped donors, about 86% landed in the Caucasian-associated ancestry cluster.

Both 60 Vbeta primers and 13 Jbeta primers went into the PCR. Some clones are missing from TCRdb's copy, which holds only in-frame ones; the method was immunoSEQ multiplex PCR. This table holds about 110,000 clones, more than 65% found once. Trimming stripped 6 bases from V and 10 bases from J, with 19 bases between. Germline V gene data show CDR1 as MDHEN and CDR2 as SYDVKM. The CDR3 is 14 residues long. Details on this clone: Antigen specificity is unknown.

Study-wide findings and caveats: HLA allele associations emerged for 17,000 or so TCR beta sequences in a later analysis, at 0.05 false discovery rate. Sequencing likely produced, as an artifact, a cluster of highly shared sequence variants. Per published accounts, TCR beta sequences correctly predicted the HLA-A and HLA-B alleles of most subjects.

The chain is built from TRBV28 and TRBJ2-1; D unclear. This TCR derives from a man aged 25-45 years in good health and CMV-seropositive. The material sequenced was PBMCs. The chain's CDR3 is CASRTWNGRLEQFF. The CDR3 DNA follows: TGTGCCAGCAGGACTTGGAACGGTAGGTTGGAGCAGTTCTTC.